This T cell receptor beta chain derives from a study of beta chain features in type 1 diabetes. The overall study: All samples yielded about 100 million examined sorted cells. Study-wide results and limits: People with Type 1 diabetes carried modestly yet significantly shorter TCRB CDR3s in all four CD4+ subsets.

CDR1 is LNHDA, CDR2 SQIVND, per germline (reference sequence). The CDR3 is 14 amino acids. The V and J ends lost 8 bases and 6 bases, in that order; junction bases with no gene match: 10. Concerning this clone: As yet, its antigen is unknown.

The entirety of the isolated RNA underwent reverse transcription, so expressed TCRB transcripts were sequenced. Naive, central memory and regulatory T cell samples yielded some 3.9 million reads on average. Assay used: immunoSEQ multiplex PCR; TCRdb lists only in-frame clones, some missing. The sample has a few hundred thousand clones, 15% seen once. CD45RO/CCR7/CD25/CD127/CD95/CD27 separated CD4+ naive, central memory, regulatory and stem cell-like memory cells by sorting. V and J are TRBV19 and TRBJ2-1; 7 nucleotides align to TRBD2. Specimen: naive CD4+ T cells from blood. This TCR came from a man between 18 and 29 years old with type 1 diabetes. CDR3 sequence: CASGWRELPNEQFF. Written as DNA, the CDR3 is TGTGCCAGTGGGTGGCGGGAGCTCCCCAATGAGCAGTTCTTC.